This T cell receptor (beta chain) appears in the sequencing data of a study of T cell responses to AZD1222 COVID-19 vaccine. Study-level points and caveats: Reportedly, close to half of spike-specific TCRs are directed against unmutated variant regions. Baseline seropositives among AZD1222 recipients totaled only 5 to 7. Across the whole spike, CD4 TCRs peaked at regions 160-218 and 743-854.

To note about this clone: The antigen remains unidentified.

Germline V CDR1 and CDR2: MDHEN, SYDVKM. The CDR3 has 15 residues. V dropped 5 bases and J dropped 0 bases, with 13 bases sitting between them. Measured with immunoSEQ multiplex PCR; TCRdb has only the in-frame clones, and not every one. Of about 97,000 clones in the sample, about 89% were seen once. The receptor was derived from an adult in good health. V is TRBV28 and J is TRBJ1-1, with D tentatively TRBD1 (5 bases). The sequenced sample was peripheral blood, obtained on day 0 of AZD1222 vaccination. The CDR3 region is CASSQGGVLNTEAFF. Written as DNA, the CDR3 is TGTGCCAGCAGTCAAGGAGGGGTGTTGAACACTGAAGCTTTCTTT.